The 5 T cell receptor beta chains below were found in one sample sequenced in a study of T cell repertoires in cytomegalovirus infection. MiXCR, run by TCRdb on the reads, gives a single entry per CDR3 protein. The sample yields approximately 170,000 distinct CDR3 sequences, 14% seen once. The sample comprised PBMCs. The receptors originated from a human donor in good health (CMV status not recorded). Some clones in this sample may be carry-over from other donors' samples.

This clonotype turned up a few times. The V and J genes are TRBV5-1 and TRBJ1-1, with no clear D. The V and J ends lost 0 bases and 2 bases respectively, with 8 bases between them. Germline values: CDR1 SGHRS, CDR2 YFSETQ. This CDR3 spans 14 amino acids. CDR3 sequence: CASSLDPPNTEAFF. In DNA form, the CDR3 reads TGCGCCAGCAGCTTGGATCCACCTAACACTGAAGCTTTCTTT.

This clonotype was detected many times. This chain links TRBV7-2 with TRBJ2-4, with D possibly being TRBD1 (5 bases). V lost 1 base to trimming and J lost 2 bases, with 12 bases between them. This CDR3 has 16 residues. CDR1 is SGHTA, CDR2 FQGNSA, per germline. CDR3 in DNA: TGTGCCAGCAGCTTAGAGTCACAGGCCTCCAAAAACATTCAGTACTTC. This gives the protein CASSLESQASKNIQYF.

DNA for the CDR3: TGTGCCAGCAGTGTAAGGGACGGTAGCACTGAAGCTTTCTTT. Its protein is CASSVRDGSTEAFF. V gene TRBV12-3 or TRBV12-4 combines with J gene TRBJ1-1, with TRBD1 as a possible D gene (5 bases). This CDR3 is built from 14 residues. V gave up 5 bases and J gave up 4 bases, with 14 bases separating them.

There are a few counts of this clonotype. The rearrangement joins TRBV27 to TRBJ1-5; D perhaps matches TRBD1 (6 bases). Trimming cost V 1 base and J 7 bases, with 11 bases left between them. CDR3 length: 14 amino acids. Germline assignment: CDR1 MNHEY and CDR2 SMNVEV (reference sequence). Here the CDR3 DNA reads TGTGCCAGCAGTTTATGGGGGGCCCACCAGCCCCAGCATTTT. Translating gives CASSLWGAHQPQHF.

This clonotype has ten or more counts. J is TRBJ2-1 and V is TRBV5-6; a weak D match, TRBD2 (7 bases). The CDR3 is made up of 13 amino acids. Germline V gene data show CDR1 as SGHDT and CDR2 as YYEEEE. V was cut by 2 bases and J by 8 bases, with 11 bases left in between. The CDR3 loop reads CASSFLGGDEQFF. For the CDR3, the DNA is TGTGCCAGCAGCTTTTTAGGGGGGGATGAGCAGTTCTTC.